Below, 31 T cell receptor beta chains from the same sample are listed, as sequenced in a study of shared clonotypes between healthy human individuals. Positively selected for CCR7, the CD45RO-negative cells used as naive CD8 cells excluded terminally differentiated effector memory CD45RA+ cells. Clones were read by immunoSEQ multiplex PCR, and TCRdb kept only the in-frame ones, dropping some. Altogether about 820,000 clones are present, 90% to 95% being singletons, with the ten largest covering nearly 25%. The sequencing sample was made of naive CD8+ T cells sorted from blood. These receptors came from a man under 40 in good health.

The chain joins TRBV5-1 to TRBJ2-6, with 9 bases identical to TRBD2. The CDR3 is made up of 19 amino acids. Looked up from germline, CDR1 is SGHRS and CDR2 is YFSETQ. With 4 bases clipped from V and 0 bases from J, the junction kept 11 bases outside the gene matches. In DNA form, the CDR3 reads TGCGCCAGCAGCCCACCCCAAGCGGGAGGCCCCTCTGGGGCCAACGTCCTGACTTTC. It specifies CASSPPQAGGPSGANVLTF.

CDR3 bases: TGTGCCAGTGGGACTAGCGGGAGTAATGAGCAGTTCTTC. Protein: CASGTSGSNEQFF. J is TRBJ2-1 and V is TRBV19, with 14 nucleotides matching TRBD2. The CDR3 has 13 amino acids. V trimming: 8 bases; J trimming: 7 bases; junction bases outside the gene matches: 1. In germline, CDR1 is LNHDA, CDR2 SQIVND (reference sequence).

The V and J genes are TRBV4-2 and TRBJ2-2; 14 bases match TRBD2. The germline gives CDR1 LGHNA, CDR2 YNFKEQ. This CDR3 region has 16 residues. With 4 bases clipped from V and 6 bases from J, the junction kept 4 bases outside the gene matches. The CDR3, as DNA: TGTGCCAGCAGCCCTGGGACTAGCGGGAGTTCCGGGGAGCTGTTTTTT. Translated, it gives CASSPGTSGSSGELFF.

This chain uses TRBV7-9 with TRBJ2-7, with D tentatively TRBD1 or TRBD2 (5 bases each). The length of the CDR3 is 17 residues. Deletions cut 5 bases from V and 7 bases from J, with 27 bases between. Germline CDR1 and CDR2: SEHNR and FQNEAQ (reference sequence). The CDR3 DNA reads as TGTGCCAGCAGCCCACGCTTTATCGGGACCCCAGAGGGGGAGCAGTACTTC. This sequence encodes CASSPRFIGTPEGEQYF.

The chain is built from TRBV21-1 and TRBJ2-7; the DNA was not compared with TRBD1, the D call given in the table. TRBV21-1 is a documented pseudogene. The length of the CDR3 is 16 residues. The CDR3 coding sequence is TGTGCCAGCAGCAAAGGGGTGGACAGGCGGGCCTACGAGCAGTACTTC. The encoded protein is CASSKGVDRRAYEQYF.

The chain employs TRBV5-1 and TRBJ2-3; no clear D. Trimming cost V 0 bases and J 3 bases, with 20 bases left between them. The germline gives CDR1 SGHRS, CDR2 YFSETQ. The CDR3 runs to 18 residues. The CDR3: CASSLVGGYQASTDTQYF. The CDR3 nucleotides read TGCGCCAGCAGCTTGGTTGGTGGCTATCAGGCGTCTACAGATACGCAGTATTTT.

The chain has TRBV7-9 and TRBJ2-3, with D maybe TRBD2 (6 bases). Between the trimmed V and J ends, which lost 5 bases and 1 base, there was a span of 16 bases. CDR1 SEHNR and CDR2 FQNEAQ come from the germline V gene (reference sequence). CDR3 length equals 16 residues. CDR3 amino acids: CASSPPGGRGTDTQYF. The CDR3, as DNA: TGTGCCAGCAGCCCCCCCGGGGGACGGGGCACAGATACGCAGTATTTT. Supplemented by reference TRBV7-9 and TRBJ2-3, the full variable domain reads DTGVSQNPRHKITKRGQNVTFRCDPISEHNRLYWYRQTLGQGPEFLTYFQNEAQLEKSRLLSDRFSAERPKGSFSTLEIQRTEQGDSAMYLCASSPPGGRGTDTQYFGPGTRLTVL.

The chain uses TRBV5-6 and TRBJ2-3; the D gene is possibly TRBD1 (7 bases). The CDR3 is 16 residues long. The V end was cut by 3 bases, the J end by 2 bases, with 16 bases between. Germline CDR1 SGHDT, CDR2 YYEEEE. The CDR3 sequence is CASSYTRDSYTDTQYF. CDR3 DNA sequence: TGTGCCAGCAGCTACACGCGGGACAGCTACACAGATACGCAGTATTTT.

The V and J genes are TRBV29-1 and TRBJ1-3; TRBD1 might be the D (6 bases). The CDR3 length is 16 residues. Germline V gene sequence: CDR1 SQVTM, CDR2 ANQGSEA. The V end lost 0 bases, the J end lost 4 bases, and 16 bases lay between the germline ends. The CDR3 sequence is CSVEDGGRGGGNTIYF. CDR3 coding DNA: TGCAGCGTTGAAGACGGCGGTCGGGGGGGCGGAAACACCATATATTTT.

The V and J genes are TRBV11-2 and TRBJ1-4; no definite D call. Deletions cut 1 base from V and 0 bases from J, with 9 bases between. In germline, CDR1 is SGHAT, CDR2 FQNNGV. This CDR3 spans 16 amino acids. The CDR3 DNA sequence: TGTGCCAGCAGCTTAGCCCCCACCCCAACTAATGAAAAACTGTTTTTT. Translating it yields CASSLAPTPTNEKLFF.

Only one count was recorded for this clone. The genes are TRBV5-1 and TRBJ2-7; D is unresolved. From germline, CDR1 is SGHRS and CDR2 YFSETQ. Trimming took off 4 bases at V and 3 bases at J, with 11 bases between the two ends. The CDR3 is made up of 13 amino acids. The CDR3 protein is CASSLRPGYEQYF. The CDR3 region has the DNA TGCGCCAGCAGCCTTCGGCCAGGCTACGAGCAGTACTTC.

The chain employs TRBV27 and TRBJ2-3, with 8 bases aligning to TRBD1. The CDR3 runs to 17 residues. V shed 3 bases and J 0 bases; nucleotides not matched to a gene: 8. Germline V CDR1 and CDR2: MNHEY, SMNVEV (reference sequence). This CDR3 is CASSFLDREVSTDTQYF. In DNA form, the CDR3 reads TGTGCCAGCAGTTTTTTGGACAGGGAGGTTAGCACAGATACGCAGTATTTT.

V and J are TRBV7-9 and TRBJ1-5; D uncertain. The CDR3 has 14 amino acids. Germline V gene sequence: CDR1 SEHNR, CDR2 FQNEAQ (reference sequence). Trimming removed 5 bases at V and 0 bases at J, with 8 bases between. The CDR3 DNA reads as TGTGCCAGCAGCCCCTCCGATAGCAATCAGCCCCAGCATTTT. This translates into CASSPSDSNQPQHF.

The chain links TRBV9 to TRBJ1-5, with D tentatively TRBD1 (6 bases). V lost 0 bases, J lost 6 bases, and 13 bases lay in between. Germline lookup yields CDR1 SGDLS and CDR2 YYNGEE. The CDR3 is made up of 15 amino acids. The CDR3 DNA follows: TGTGCCAGCAGCGTAGAGGGGGGCGGTGGTCAGCCCCAGCATTTT. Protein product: CASSVEGGGGQPQHF.

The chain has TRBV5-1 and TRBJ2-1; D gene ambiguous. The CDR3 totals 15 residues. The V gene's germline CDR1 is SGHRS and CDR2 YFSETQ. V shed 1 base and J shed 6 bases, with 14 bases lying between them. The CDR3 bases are TGCGCCAGCAGCTTGTACATTGGAAGTTCCAATGAGCAGTTCTTC. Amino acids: CASSLYIGSSNEQFF.

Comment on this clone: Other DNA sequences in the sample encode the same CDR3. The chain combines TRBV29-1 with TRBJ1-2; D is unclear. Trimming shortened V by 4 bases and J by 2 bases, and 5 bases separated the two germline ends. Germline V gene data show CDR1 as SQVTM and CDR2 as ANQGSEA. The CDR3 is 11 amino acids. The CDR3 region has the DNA TGCAGCGTTGCCGACAACTATGGCTACACCTTC. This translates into CSVADNYGYTF.

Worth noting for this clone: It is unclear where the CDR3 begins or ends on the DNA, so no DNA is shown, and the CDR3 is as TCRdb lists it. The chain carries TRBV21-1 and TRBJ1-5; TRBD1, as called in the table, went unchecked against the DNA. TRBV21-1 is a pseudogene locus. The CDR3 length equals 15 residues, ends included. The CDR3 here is CASSPWGTGNQPQHF.

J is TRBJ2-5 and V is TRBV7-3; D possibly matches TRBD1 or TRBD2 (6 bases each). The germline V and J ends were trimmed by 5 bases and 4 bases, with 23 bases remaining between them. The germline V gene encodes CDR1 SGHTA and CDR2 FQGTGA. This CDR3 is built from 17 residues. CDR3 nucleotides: TGTGCCAGCAGCAAGGGGGACTTACAGGGAGGTGGAGAGACCCAGTACTTC. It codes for CASSKGDLQGGGETQYF.

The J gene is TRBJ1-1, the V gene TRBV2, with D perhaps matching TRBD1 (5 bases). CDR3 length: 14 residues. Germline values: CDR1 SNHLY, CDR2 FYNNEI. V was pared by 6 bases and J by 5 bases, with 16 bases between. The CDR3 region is CASRKTVRETEAFF. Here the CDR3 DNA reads TGTGCCAGCAGAAAGACAGTGAGGGAGACTGAAGCTTTCTTT.

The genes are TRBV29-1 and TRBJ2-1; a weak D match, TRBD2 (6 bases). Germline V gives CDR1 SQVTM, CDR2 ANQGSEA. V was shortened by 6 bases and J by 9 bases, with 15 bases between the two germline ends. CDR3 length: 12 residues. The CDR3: CSVRAGAREQFF. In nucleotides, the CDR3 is TGCAGCGTGAGAGCGGGTGCTCGTGAGCAGTTCTTC.

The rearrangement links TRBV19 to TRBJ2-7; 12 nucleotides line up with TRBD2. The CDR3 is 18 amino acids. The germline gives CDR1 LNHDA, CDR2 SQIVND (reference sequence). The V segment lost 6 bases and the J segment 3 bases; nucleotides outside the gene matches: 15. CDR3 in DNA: TGTGCCAGTAGAGGGAAGAGAGGACTAGCGGGACATCTCTACGAGCAGTACTTC. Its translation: CASRGKRGLAGHLYEQYF.

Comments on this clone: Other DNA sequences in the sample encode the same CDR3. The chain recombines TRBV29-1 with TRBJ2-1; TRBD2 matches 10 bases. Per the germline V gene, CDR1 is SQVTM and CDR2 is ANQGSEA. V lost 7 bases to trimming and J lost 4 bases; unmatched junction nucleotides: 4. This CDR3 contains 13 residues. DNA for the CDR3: TGCAGCGCCCGGACTAGCGGTTACAATGAGCAGTTCTTC. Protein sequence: CSARTSGYNEQFF.

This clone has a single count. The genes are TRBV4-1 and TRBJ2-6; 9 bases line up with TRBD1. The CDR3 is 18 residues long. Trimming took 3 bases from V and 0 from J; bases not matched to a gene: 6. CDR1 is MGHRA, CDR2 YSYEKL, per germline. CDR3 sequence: CASSHPGQGLSGANVLTF. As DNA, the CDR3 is TGCGCCAGCAGCCACCCGGGACAGGGCCTCTCTGGGGCCAACGTCCTGACTTTC.

CDR3 nucleotides: TGTGCCAGCAGCAAATCCGGAGAAGGAGGCTACACCTTC. It specifies CASSKSGEGGYTF. This chain links TRBV7-9 with TRBJ1-2; no clear D gene. Germline V lookup: CDR1 SEHNR, CDR2 FQNEAQ (reference sequence). The CDR3 has 13 residues. V was pared by 5 bases and J by 8 bases, with 15 bases between.

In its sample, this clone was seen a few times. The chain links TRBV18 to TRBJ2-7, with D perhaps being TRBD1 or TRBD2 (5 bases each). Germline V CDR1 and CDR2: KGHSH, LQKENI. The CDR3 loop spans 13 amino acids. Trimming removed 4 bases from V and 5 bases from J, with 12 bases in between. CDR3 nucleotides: TGTGCCAGCTCACTAGTTGGGGGAGACGAGCAGTACTTC. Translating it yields CASSLVGGDEQYF.

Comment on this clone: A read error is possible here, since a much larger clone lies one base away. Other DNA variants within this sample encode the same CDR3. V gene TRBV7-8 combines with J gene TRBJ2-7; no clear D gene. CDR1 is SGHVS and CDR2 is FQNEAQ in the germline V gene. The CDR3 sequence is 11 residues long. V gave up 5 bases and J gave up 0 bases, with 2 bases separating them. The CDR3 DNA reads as TGTGCCAGCAGCCCCTCCTACGAGCAGTACTTC. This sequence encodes CASSPSYEQYF.

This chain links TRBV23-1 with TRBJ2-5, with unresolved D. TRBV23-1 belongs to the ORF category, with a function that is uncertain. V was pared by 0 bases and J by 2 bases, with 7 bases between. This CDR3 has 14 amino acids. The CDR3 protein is CASSQSRVQETQYF. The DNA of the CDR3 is TGCGCCAGCAGTCAATCTCGGGTTCAAGAGACCCAGTACTTC.

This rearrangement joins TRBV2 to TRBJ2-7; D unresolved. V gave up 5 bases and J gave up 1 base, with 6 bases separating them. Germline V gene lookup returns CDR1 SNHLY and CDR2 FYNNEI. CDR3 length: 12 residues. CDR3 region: CASSPGSYEQYF. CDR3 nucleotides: TGTGCCAGCAGTCCAGGTTCCTACGAGCAGTACTTC.

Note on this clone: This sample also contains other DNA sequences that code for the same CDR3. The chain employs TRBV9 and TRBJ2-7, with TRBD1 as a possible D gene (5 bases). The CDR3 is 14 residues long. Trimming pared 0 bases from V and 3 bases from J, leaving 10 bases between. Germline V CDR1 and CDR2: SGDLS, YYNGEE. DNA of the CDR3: TGTGCCAGCAGCGTAGCGGCAGGGAACTACGAGCAGTACTTC. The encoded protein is CASSVAAGNYEQYF.

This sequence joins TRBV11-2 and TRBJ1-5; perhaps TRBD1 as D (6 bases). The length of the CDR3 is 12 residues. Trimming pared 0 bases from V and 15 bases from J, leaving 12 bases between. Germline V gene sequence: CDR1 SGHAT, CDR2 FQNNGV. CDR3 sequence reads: CASSLDGGPGHF. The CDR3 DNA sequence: TGTGCCAGCAGCTTAGACGGGGGGCCGGGGCATTTT.

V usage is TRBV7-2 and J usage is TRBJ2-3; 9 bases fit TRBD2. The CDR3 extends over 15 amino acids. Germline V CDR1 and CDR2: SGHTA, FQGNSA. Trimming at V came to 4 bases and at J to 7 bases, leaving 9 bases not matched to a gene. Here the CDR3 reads CASSSTGTSRYTQYF. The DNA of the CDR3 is TGTGCCAGCAGCTCCACCGGGACTAGCAGATATACGCAGTATTTT.